The 26 T cell receptor beta chains presented below share a single source sample, sequenced in a study of T cell repertoires in cytomegalovirus infection. TCRdb re-called the reads with MiXCR, one entry per CDR3 protein. The sample lists just under 550,000 distinct CDR3 sequences; around 27% were seen once. Sequenced input: PBMCs. The source is a human donor in good health (CMV status not recorded). Some clones in this sample may be carry-over from other donors' samples.

The chain is built from TRBV29-1 and TRBJ2-2; 7 positions agree with TRBD1. V gave up 7 bases and J gave up 1 base; unmatched junction bases: 3. Germline CDR1 and CDR2: SQVTM and ANQGSEA. The CDR3 runs to 13 residues. CDR3 nucleotides: TGCAGCGCACAGGGGTGGAACACCGGGGAGCTGTTTTTT. It specifies CSAQGWNTGELFF.

The genes are TRBV7-9 and TRBJ2-5; no firm D call. Germline loops: CDR1 SEHNR, CDR2 FQNEAQ (reference sequence). V gave up 0 bases and J gave up 2 bases, with 10 bases separating them. The CDR3 has 15 amino acids. The CDR3 DNA follows: TGTGCCAGCAGCTTAGCGATGGCGGAACAAGAGACCCAGTACTTC. It specifies CASSLAMAEQETQYF.

The chain is built from TRBV12-3 or TRBV12-4 and TRBJ2-6; 10 nucleotides line up with TRBD1. The ends lost 3 bases at V and 12 bases at J; junction bases unmatched: 11. CDR3 size: 16 residues. The CDR3 here is CASSLLGQGRSGVLTF. As DNA, the CDR3 is TGTGCCAGCAGTTTGTTGGGACAGGGGAGGTCCGGCGTCCTGACTTTC.

Ten or more counts support this clonotype. The chain recombines TRBV28 with TRBJ1-5, with 11 nucleotides matching TRBD1. This CDR3 has 15 amino acids. The germline CDR1 and CDR2 sequences are MDHEN and SYDVKM. Trimming took 2 bases from V and 10 from J; bases not matched to a gene: 7. The CDR3 DNA follows: TGTGCCAGCAGTTTACGGACCGGGACAGGGGGTCCCCAGCATTTT. Translation gives CASSLRTGTGGPQHF.

As concerns this clonotype: Compared with germline, one end of the junction differs, possibly owing to a read error. V and J are TRBV5-3 and TRBJ1-4; 9 nucleotides line up with TRBD1. TRBV5-3 is filed as an ORF, its function uncertain. The CDR3 runs 15 residues. In DNA, the CDR3 is TGTGCCAGCAGCTGGCAGGGACAGGGTAATGAAAAACTGTTTTTT. Translating it yields CASSWQGQGNEKLFF.

This clonotype was found many times. The chain joins TRBV7-2 to TRBJ2-5; 7 bases align to TRBD2. V lost 1 base and J lost 2; bases outside the gene matches: 7. Germline assignment: CDR1 SGHTA and CDR2 FQGNSA. This CDR3 has 16 amino acids. CDR3 loop: CASSLVPGTIQETQYF. For the CDR3, the DNA is TGTGCCAGCAGCTTAGTTCCCGGGACTATACAAGAGACCCAGTACTTC. Filled out from reference TRBV7-2 and TRBJ2-5, the complete variable domain reads GAGVSQSPSNKVTEKGKDVELRCDPISGHTALYWYRQSLGQGLEFLIYFQGNSAPDKSGLPSDRFSAERTGGSVSTLTIQRTQQEDSAVYLCASSLVPGTIQETQYFGPGTRLLVL.

This clonotype was detected a few times. The V and J genes are TRBV7-2 and TRBJ2-2; the D gene is possibly TRBD2 (6 bases). This CDR3 spans 15 amino acids. Per germline, CDR1 SGHTA and CDR2 FQGNSA. V was pared by 5 bases and J by 3 bases, with 13 bases between. CDR3 in DNA: TGTGCCAGCAGCCCCCGGGCGGGATACACCGGGGAGCTGTTTTTT. This codes for CASSPRAGYTGELFF.

The chain employs TRBV5-4 and TRBJ1-2; 10 bases match TRBD1. CDR3 length: 14 residues. The J segment lost 6 bases and the V segment lost 1 base, leaving 3 bases of the junction unmatched. Germline V gives CDR1 SGHNT, CDR2 YYREEE (reference sequence). CDR3 amino acids: CASSLYGTGDGYTF. The CDR3 DNA follows: TGTGCCAGCAGCTTGTACGGGACAGGGGATGGCTACACCTTC.

V is TRBV6-5 and J is TRBJ1-1; TRBD1 is a possible D gene (6 bases). The CDR3 runs to 16 residues. V lost 0 bases, J lost 1 base, and 12 bases lay in between. Germline V lookup: CDR1 MNHEY, CDR2 SVGAGI. The CDR3 DNA reads TGTGCCAGCAGTTACTCTGGGGGGCAGCAGAACACTGAAGCTTTCTTT. Protein sequence: CASSYSGGQQNTEAFF.

There are a few counts of this clonotype. V is TRBV6-1 and J is TRBJ2-3; D is uncertain. CDR1 and CDR2 (germline): MNHNS, SASEGT. Trimming took off 6 bases at V and 14 bases at J, with 15 bases between the two ends. The CDR3 contains 11 residues. CDR3 sequence reads: CASSRNGDWYF. Written as DNA, the CDR3 is TGTGCCAGCAGCCGCAATGGGGATTGGTATTTT.

This clonotype was seen only once. This chain links TRBV27 with TRBJ2-7, with D possibly called TRBD1 or TRBD2 (7 bases each). The V gene lost 5 bases and the J gene lost 3 bases, with 17 bases spanning the gap. Germline CDR1 and CDR2: MNHEY and SMNVEV (reference sequence). This CDR3 contains 15 residues. The CDR3 protein is CASSITRGGNYEQYF. CDR3 bases: TGTGCCAGCAGTATTACCAGGGGGGGGAACTACGAGCAGTACTTC.

The J gene is TRBJ2-7, the V gene TRBV29-1; TRBD1 aligns across 12 bases. V gave up 7 bases and J gave up 5 bases; unmatched junction bases: 3. This CDR3 has 12 amino acids. Germline CDR1 and CDR2: SQVTM and ANQGSEA. The CDR3 region has the DNA TGCAGCGGGGGACAGGGGGCCGACGAGCAGTACTTC. It yields the protein CSGGQGADEQYF.

This clonotype showed up just a few times. The chain joins TRBV4-3 to TRBJ2-1, with D unclear. Trimming removed 1 base at V and 7 bases at J, with 8 bases between. There are 13 residues in the CDR3. CDR1 is LGHNA, CDR2 YSLEER, per germline. The CDR3 protein is CASSQGVDNEQFF. Written as DNA, the CDR3 is TGCGCCAGCAGCCAAGGGGTAGATAATGAGCAGTTCTTC.

V usage is TRBV6-2 or TRBV6-3 and J usage is TRBJ2-7, with D perhaps matching TRBD2 (5 bases). The germline CDR1 and CDR2 sequences are MNHEY and SVGEGT. There are 14 residues in the CDR3. With 5 bases removed from V and 3 bases from J, the gap between germline ends came to 14 bases. The CDR3 loop is CASSEDSPYYEQYF. CDR3 bases: TGTGCCAGCAGTGAGGACTCTCCTTACTACGAGCAGTACTTC.

The chain recombines TRBV6-2 or TRBV6-3 with TRBJ2-7, with TRBD1 matching 8 bases. The CDR3 has 12 amino acids. The germline CDR1 and CDR2 sequences are MNHEY and SVGEGT. V trimming: 9 bases; J trimming: 5 bases; junction bases outside the gene matches: 6. CDR3 coding DNA: TGTGCCAGTCGACAGGGGAACCACGAGCAGTACTTC. Translation gives CASRQGNHEQYF.

J is TRBJ2-1 and V is TRBV11-2; 7 positions match TRBD2. Germline V CDR1 and CDR2: SGHAT, FQNNGV. V lost 2 bases, J lost 10 bases, and 11 bases stayed unmatched. CDR3 length: 15 residues. CDR3 region: CASSLSSSGPLEQFF. The CDR3 region has the DNA TGTGCCAGCAGCTTAAGCTCTAGCGGTCCTTTGGAGCAGTTCTTC.

This clonotype has just a few counts. V and J are TRBV19 and TRBJ1-4; tentative D call: TRBD1 (6 bases). This CDR3 comprises 12 residues. V gave up 10 bases and J gave up 3 bases, with 9 bases separating them. Looked up from germline, CDR1 is LNHDA and CDR2 is SQIVND (reference sequence). In DNA form, the CDR3 reads TGTGCCACCGCAGGGGCTAATGAAAAACTGTTTTTT. Encoded protein: CATAGANEKLFF.

The CDR3 DNA reads as TGTGCCAGCAGTTACTCGGCCAGCAATCAGCCCCAGCATTTT. This sequence encodes CASSYSASNQPQHF. The V and J genes are TRBV6-2 or TRBV6-3 and TRBJ1-5; no clear D gene. Trimming removed 0 bases at V and 1 base at J, with 4 bases between. The CDR3 totals 14 residues. Per the germline V gene, CDR1 is MNHEY and CDR2 is SVGEGT.

This clonotype was seen more than once but under ten times. The CDR3 loop is CASRLQGYSNQPQHF. The CDR3, as DNA: TGTGCCAGCAGGTTACAGGGTTATAGCAATCAGCCCCAGCATTTT. The chain couples TRBV28 to TRBJ1-5, with a weak D call TRBD1 (6 bases). Trimming took off 6 bases at V and 0 bases at J, with 12 bases between the two ends. Germline V gene lookup returns CDR1 MDHEN and CDR2 SYDVKM. This CDR3 spans 15 amino acids.

The gene calls are TRBV10-3 and TRBJ2-1; possibly TRBD2 for D (6 bases). Germline lookup yields CDR1 ENHRY and CDR2 SYGVKD. This CDR3 is built from 13 residues. V was cut by 5 bases and J by 7 bases, with 12 bases left in between. The CDR3 sequence: CAISPWDLNEQFF. The CDR3 nucleotides read TGTGCCATCAGTCCGTGGGACTTAAATGAGCAGTTCTTC.

This clonotype was seen more than once but under ten times. The genes are TRBV29-1 and TRBJ2-1; 10 nucleotides line up with TRBD2. Unmatched junction bases numbered 11, after V lost 5 bases and J lost 7 bases. The CDR3 length is 15 residues. In germline, CDR1 is SQVTM, CDR2 ANQGSEA. The CDR3 DNA reads as TGCAGCGTTCGTCTCACTAGCGGGATTGGGAATGAGCAGTTCTTC. Translated: CSVRLTSGIGNEQFF.

V and J are TRBV19 and TRBJ2-2, with TRBD2 identical over 10 bases. V was clipped by 4 bases and J by 6 bases; unmatched bases: 8. Germline V CDR1 and CDR2: LNHDA, SQIVND (reference sequence). The CDR3 length is 16 residues. The CDR3 loop is CASSNTPAGGPGELFF. In nucleotides, the CDR3 is TGTGCCAGTAGTAATACGCCAGCGGGAGGGCCCGGGGAGCTGTTTTTT.

The table lists this clonotype with a few counts. The chain is built from TRBV2 and TRBJ2-7; 9 bases line up with TRBD2. Per germline, CDR1 SNHLY and CDR2 FYNNEI. V gave up 2 bases and J gave up 0 bases; unmatched junction bases: 2. CDR3 size: 15 residues. CDR3 in DNA: TGTGCCAGCAGTGAAAGGGGACTAGCCTCCTACGAGCAGTACGTC. Translation: CASSERGLASYEQYV.

This clonotype was detected only a few times. The J gene is TRBJ2-7, the V gene TRBV28, with D possibly matching TRBD1 (6 bases). Trimming cost V 7 bases and J 7 bases, with 20 bases left between them. Germline V CDR1 and CDR2: MDHEN, SYDVKM. This CDR3 has 14 residues. CDR3 sequence reads: CASTQDQGPGEQYF. CDR3 bases: TGTGCCAGCACCCAAGATCAGGGGCCCGGAGAGCAGTACTTC. Full variable domain (outside the CDR3, taken from reference TRBV28 and TRBJ2-7): DVKVTQSSRYLVKRTGEKVFLECVQDMDHENMFWYRQDPGLGLRLIYFSYDVKMKEKGDIPEGYSVSREKKERFSLILESASTNQTSMYLCASTQDQGPGEQYFGPGTRLTVT.

This clonotype was counted between two and nine times. The chain combines TRBV10-3 with TRBJ1-5, with D possibly TRBD1 on 6 matching bases. Germline CDR1 is ENHRY and CDR2 is SYGVKD. The V end lost 0 bases, the J end lost 3 bases, and 18 bases lay between the germline ends. The CDR3 extends over 18 amino acids. For the CDR3, the DNA is TGTGCCATCAGTGAGTCTAAGGGGGAGCGGGGGTTCAATCAGCCCCAGCATTTT. Protein product: CAISESKGERGFNQPQHF.

V usage is TRBV20-1 and J usage is TRBJ2-7; the D is unclear. This CDR3 has 11 residues. Trimming removed 3 bases at V and 2 bases at J, with 5 bases between. The V gene's germline CDR1 is DFQATT and CDR2 SNEGSKA (reference sequence). CDR3 protein: CSASETYEQYF. The CDR3 nucleotides are TGCAGTGCTAGTGAGACCTACGAGCAGTACTTC.